Listed below are T cell receptor beta chains from one sample, sequenced in a study of blood T cell repertoires in COVID-19. Libraries were prepared by immunoSEQ multiplex PCR; TCRdb keeps only in-frame clonotypes and omits some of them. The data contain some 110,000 clones, more than 70% of them singletons. Sequenced: peripheral blood. Receptors originate from an elderly woman with COVID-19, enrolled during active disease. The CDR3 runs from the conserved cysteine through the conserved F or W. The D gene is left open where the match is weak. A clone size is listed for some rows: how often the clone was seen (once, few, many), or a class if it is expanded.

V	J	size	D	DNA	CDR3
TRBV28	TRBJ1-1	-	-	TGTGCCAGCAGAAAAGAGTGGGAAGCTTTCTTT	CASRKEWEAFF
TRBV10-3	TRBJ1-2	-	TRBD1	TGTGCCATCAGGCCCGGGACAGGGGAGTATGGCTACACCTTC	CAIRPGTGEYGYTF
TRBV11-3	TRBJ2-1	-	TRBD2	TGTGCCAGCAGCTTAATGGGACTAGCGATCAATGAGCAGTTCTTC	CASSLMGLAINEQFF
TRBV18	TRBJ1-5	-	-	TGTGCCAGCTCACCAGACTATAGCAATCAGCCCCAGCATTTT	CASSPDYSNQPQHF
TRBV7-6	TRBJ2-1	once	-	TGTGCCAGCAGCTTAGTCAGTGGGAGCGGTTCCTACAATGAGCAGTTCTTC	CASSLVSGSGSYNEQFF
TRBV11-1	TRBJ2-7	-	TRBD1	TGTGCCAGCAGCCGTTCAACAGGGGGAGACTACGAGCAGTACTTC	CASSRSTGGDYEQYF
TRBV7-2	TRBJ1-1	-	TRBD1	TGTGCCAGCAGCTTAGTGCCCGGGACAGGACTTGAAGCTTTCTTT	CASSLVPGTGLEAFF
TRBV3-1/TRBV3-2	TRBJ1-1	-	-	TGTGCCAGCAGCCAACTCAGACTGGAAGAAGCTTTCTTT	CASSQLRLEEAFF
TRBV27	TRBJ2-7	-	-	TGTGCCAGCAGCCCCGGGACTCAGCACCACGAGCAGTACTTC	CASSPGTQHHEQYF
TRBV27	TRBJ2-1	-	TRBD2	TGTGCCAGCAGTTGGCTAGCGGGAGGTGAAAATGAGCAGTTCTTC	CASSWLAGGENEQFF
TRBV12-5	TRBJ1-2	-	-	TGTGCTAGTGGTTTGGGCGGTGGCTACACCTTC	CASGLGGGYTF
TRBV5-4	TRBJ2-1	-	TRBD2	TGTGCCAGCAGCTCAAGGACTAGCGGGAGGAATGAGCAGTTCTTC	CASSSRTSGRNEQFF
TRBV5-1	TRBJ2-1	-	TRBD2	TGCGCCAGCAGCGAGACTAGCGGGAGGTACAATGAGCAGTTCTTC	CASSETSGRYNEQFF
TRBV20-1	TRBJ1-4	-	-	TGCAGTGCTAGTCCCGGGACTCCTAATGAAAAACTGTTTTTT	CSASPGTPNEKLFF
TRBV25-1	TRBJ2-3	-	TRBD1	TGTGCCAGCAGTGGGTCGAGGTCGGGACAGGGGGCAGATACGCAGTATTTT	CASSGSRSGQGADTQYF
TRBV19	TRBJ2-2	-	TRBD2	TGTGCCAGTACTTCAGTGGGAGGGACCGGGGAGCTGTTTTTT	CASTSVGGTGELFF